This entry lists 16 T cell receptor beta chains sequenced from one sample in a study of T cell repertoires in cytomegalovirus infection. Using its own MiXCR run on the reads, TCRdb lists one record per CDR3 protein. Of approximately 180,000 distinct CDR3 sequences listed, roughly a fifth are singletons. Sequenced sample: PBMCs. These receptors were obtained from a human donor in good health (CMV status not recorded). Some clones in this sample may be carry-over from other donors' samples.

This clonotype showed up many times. CDR3 in DNA: TGTGCCACCAGTGATTCCGTGGGAGTCGGCGCAGATACGCAGTATTTT. Protein sequence: CATSDSVGVGADTQYF. This chain joins TRBV24-1 and TRBJ2-3; a weak D match, TRBD2 (5 bases). Germline CDR1 KGHDR, CDR2 SFDVKD. The CDR3 covers 16 residues. Between the trimmed V and J ends, which lost 2 bases and 4 bases, there was a span of 15 bases.

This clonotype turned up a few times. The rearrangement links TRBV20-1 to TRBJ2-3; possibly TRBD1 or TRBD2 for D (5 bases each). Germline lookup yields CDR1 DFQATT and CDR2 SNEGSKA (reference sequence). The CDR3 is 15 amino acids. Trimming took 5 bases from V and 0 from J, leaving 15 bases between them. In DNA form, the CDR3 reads TGCAGTGCTTCTGGATTGGGGGTCAGCACAGATACGCAGTATTTT. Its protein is CSASGLGVSTDTQYF.

For the CDR3, the DNA is TGCGCCAGCAGTCAATCGGCCCCCAGCGGGAGGCTCCCCTCCTACAATGAGCAGTTCTTC. Translated, it gives CASSQSAPSGRLPSYNEQFF. The chain carries TRBV23-1 and TRBJ2-1, with 9 nucleotides matching TRBD2. TRBV23-1 is an open reading frame whose function is uncertain. The CDR3 runs 20 residues. The V segment lost 0 bases and the J segment 0 bases; nucleotides outside the gene matches: 12.

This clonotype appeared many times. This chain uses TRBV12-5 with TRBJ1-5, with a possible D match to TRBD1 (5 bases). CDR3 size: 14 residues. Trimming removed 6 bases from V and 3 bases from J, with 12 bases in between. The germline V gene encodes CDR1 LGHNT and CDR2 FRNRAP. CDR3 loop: CASGRDGVNQPQHF. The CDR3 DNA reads TGTGCTAGTGGCCGGGACGGAGTCAATCAGCCCCAGCATTTT. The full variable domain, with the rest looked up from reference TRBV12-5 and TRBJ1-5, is DARVTQTPRHKVTEMGQEVTMRCQPILGHNTVFWYRQTMMQGLELLAYFRNRAPLDDSGMPKDRFSAEMPDATLATLKIQPSEPRDSAVYFCASGRDGVNQPQHFGDGTRLSIL.

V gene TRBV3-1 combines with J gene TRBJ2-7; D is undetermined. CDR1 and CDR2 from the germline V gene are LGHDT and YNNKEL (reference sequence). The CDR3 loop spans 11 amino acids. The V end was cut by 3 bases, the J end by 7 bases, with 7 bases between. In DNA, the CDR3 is TGTGCCAGCAGCCACTCGTGGGAGCAGTACTTC. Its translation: CASSHSWEQYF.

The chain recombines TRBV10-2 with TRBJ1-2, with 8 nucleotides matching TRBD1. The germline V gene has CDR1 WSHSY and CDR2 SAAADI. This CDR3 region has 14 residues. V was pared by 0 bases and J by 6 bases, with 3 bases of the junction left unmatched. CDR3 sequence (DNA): TGCGCCAGCAGTGAGTCGACCAGGGGGCATGGCTACACCTTC. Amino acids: CASSESTRGHGYTF.

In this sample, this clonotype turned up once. For the CDR3, the DNA is TGTGCCAGTAGTCCCATTGAGGGACTAGCGGGGGGGTACAATGAGCAGTTCTTC. Its translation: CASSPIEGLAGGYNEQFF. The V and J genes are TRBV19 and TRBJ2-1, with 16 nucleotides matching TRBD2. Germline values: CDR1 LNHDA, CDR2 SQIVND (reference sequence). V shed 5 bases and J 4 bases; nucleotides not matched to a gene: 8. This CDR3 is 18 amino acids long.

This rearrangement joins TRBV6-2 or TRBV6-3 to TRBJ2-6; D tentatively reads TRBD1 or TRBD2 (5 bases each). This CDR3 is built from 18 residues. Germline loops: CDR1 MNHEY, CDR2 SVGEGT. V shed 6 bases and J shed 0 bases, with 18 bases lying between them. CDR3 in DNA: TGTGCCAGCAGACGGGGCTGGCAGTCCCTCTCTGGGGCCAACGTCCTGACTTTC. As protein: CASRRGWQSLSGANVLTF.

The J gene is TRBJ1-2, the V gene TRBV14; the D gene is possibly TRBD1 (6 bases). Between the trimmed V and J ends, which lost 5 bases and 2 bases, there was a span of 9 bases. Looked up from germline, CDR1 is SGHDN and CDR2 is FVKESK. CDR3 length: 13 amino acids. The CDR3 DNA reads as TGTGCCAGCAGCGCCGACAGGAACTATGGCTACACCTTC. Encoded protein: CASSADRNYGYTF.

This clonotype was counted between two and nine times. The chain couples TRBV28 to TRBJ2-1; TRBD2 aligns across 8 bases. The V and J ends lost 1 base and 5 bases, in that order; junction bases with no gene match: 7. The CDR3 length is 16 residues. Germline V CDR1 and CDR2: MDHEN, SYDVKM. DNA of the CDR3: TGTGCCAGCAGTTTATACACTAGCGGACCGAACAATGAGCAGTTCTTC. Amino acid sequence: CASSLYTSGPNNEQFF.

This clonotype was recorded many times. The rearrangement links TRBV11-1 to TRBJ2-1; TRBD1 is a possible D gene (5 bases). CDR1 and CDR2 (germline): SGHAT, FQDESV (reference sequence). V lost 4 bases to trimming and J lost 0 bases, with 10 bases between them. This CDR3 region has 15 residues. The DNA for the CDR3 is TGTGCCAGCAGCTACAGGCCGGCCTCCTACAATGAGCAGTTCTTC. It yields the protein CASSYRPASYNEQFF.

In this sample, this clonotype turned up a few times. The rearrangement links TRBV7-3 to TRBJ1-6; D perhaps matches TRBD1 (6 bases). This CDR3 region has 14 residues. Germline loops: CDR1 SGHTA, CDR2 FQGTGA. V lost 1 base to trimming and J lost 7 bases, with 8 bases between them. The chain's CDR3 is CASSLRQENSPLHF. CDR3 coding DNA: TGTGCCAGCAGCTTAAGACAGGAGAATTCACCCCTCCACTTT.

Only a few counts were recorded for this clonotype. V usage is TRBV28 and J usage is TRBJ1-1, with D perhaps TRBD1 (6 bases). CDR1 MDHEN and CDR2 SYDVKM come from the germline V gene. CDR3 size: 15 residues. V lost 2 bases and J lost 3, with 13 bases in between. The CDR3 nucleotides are TGTGCCAGCAGTTTAGCGGGGGCCGGGGACACTGAAGCTTTCTTT. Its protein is CASSLAGAGDTEAFF.

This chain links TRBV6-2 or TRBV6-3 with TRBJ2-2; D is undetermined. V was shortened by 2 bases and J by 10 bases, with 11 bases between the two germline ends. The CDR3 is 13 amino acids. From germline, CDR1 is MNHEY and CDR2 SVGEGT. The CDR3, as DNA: TGTGCCAGCAGTTACATTCCGTCCGTGGAGCTGTTTTTT. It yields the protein CASSYIPSVELFF.

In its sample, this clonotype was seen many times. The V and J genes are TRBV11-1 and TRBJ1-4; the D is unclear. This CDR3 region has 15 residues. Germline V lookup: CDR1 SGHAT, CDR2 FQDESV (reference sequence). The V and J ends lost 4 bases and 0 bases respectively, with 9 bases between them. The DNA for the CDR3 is TGTGCCAGCAGCTCAGAAATCGCAACTAATGAAAAACTGTTTTTT. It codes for CASSSEIATNEKLFF. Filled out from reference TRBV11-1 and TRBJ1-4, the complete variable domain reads EAEVAQSPRYKITEKSQAVAFWCDPISGHATLYWYRQILGQGPELLVQFQDESVVDDSQLPKDRFSAERLKGVDSTLKIQPAELGDSAMYLCASSSEIATNEKLFFGSGTQLSVL.

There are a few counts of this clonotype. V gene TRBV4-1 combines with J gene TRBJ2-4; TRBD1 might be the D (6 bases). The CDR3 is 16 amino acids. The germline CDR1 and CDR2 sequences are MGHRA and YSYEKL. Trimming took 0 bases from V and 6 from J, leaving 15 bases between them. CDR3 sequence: CASSQDENRAANIQYF. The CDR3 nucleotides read TGCGCCAGCAGCCAAGATGAGAACAGGGCGGCAAACATTCAGTACTTC.